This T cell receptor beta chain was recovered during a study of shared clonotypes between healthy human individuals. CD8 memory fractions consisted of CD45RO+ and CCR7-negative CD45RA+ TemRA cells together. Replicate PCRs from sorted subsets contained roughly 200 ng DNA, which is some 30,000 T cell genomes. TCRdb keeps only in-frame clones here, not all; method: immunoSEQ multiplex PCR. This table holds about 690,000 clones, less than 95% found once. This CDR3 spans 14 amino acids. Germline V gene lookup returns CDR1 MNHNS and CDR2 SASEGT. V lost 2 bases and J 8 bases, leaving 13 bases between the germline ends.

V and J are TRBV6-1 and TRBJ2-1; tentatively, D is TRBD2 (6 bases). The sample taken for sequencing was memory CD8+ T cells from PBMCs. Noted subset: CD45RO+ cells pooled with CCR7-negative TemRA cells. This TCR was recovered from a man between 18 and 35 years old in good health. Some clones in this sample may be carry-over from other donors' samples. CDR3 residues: CASSETSHVYEQFF. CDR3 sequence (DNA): TGTGCCAGCAGTGAAACTAGCCATGTTTATGAGCAGTTCTTC.